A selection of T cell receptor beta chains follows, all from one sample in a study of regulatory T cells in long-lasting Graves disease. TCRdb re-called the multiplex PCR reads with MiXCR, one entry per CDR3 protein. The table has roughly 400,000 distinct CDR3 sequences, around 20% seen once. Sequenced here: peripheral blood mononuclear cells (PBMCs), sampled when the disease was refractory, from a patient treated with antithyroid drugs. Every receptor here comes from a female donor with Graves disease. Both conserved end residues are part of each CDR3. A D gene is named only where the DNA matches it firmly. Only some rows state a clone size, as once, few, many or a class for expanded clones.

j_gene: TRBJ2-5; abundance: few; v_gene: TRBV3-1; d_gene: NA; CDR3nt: TGTGCCAGCAGCCAAGACGGGGGCCAGTACTTC; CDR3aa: CASSQDGGQYF
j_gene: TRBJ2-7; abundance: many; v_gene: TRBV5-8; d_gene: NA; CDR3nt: TGTGCCAGCCACAACCCGGGATCCTCCTACGAGCAGTACTTC; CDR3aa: CASHNPGSSYEQYF
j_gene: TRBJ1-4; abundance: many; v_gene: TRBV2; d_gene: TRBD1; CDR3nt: TGTGCCAGCACCCATAGGGGACAGGGGTGGAATAATGAAAAACTGTTTTTT; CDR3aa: CASTHRGQGWNNEKLFF
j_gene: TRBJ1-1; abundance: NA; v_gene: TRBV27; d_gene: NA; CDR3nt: TGTGCCAGCAGTTTTACAGGGCCAGGCACTGAAGCTTTCTTT; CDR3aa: CASSFTGPGTEAFF
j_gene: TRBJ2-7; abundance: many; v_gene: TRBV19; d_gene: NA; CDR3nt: TGTGCCAGTAGTATAGACGGGGATTCTTCCGGGCAGTACTTC; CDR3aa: CASSIDGDSSGQYF
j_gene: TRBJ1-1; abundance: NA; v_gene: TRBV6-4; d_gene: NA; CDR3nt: TGTGCCAGCAGTGATGGGAATGGTGAAGCTTTCTTT; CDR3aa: CASSDGNGEAFF
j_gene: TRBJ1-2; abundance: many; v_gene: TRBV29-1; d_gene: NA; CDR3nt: TGCAGCGTGAGACAGTCCCCTAGCTATGGCTACACCTTC; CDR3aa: CSVRQSPSYGYTF
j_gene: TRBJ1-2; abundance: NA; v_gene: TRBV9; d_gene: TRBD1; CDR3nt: TGTGCCAGCAGCTCCCAGGGGACAGGGGGGTATGGCTACACCTTC; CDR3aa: CASSSQGTGGYGYTF
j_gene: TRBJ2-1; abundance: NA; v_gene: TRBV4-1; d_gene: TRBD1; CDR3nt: TGCGCCAGCAGCCAATACCGGGACAGGGTAAAGAATGAGCAGTTCTTC; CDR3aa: CASSQYRDRVKNEQFF
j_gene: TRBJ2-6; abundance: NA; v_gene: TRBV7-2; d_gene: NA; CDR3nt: TGTGCCAGCAGCTTACGTCCCAGGATGCTCTCTGGGGCCAACGTCCTGACTTTC; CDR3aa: CASSLRPRMLSGANVLTF
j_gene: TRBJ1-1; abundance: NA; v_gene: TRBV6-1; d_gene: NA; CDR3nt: TGTGCCAGCGCTGGACATATGAACACTGAAGCTTTCTTT; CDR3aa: CASAGHMNTEAFF
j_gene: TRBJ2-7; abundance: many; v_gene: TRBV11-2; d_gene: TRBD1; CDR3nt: TGTGCCAGCAGCACCTACAGGGGCACCTACGAGCAGTACTTC; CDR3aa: CASSTYRGTYEQYF
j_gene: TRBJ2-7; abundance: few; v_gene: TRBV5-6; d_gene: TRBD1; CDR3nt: TGTGCCAGCAGCTTGCTCAGTACAGGGGGCAGGTACGAGCAGTACTTC; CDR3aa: CASSLLSTGGRYEQYF
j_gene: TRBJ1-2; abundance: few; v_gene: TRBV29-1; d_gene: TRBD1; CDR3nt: TGCAGCACATGGACAGGGGAGGACTATGGCTACACCTTC; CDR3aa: CSTWTGEDYGYTF
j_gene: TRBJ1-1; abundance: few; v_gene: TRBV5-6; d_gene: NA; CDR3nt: TGTGCCAGCAGCTTGGATGAGTACACTGAAGCTTTCTTT; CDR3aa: CASSLDEYTEAFF
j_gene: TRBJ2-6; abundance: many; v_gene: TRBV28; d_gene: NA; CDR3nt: TGTGCCAGCGGGGGTAGCGGAAAAACCTCTGGGGCCAACGTCCTGACTTTC; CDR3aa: CASGGSGKTSGANVLTF
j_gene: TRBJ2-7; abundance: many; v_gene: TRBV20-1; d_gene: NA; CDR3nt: TGCAGTGCTGGGCAGGACTACGAGCAGTACTTC; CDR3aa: CSAGQDYEQYF
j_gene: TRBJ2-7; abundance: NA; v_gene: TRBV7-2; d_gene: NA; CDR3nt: TGTGCCGGCAGCCTGGAGTCTCCGGGGGCGCGACCCTCTCCCTACGAGCAGTACTTC; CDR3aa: CAGSLESPGARPSPYEQYF
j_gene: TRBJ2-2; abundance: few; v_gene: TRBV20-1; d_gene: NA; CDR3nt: TGCAGTGCTAGAGATCTCCCTCCCAGGGGCACCGGGGAGCTGTTTTTT; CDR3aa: CSARDLPPRGTGELFF
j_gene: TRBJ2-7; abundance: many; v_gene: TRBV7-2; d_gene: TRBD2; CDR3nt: TGTGCCAGCAGCTCTTTGACTAGCGGCTACGAGCAGTACTTC; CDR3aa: CASSSLTSGYEQYF
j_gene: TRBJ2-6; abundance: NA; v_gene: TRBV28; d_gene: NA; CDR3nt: TGTGCCAGCAGTCCCTACCTCTCTGGGGCCAACGTCCTGACTTTC; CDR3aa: CASSPYLSGANVLTF
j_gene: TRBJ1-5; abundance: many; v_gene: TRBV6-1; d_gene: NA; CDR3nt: TGTGCCAGCAGATTACAGGGTGATCAGCCCCAGCATTTT; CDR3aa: CASRLQGDQPQHF
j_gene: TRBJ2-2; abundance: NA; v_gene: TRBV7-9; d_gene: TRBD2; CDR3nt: TGTGCCAGCAGCTATACTAGTTACGCGGGAGGGACGGAGCTGTTTTTT; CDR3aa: CASSYTSYAGGTELFF
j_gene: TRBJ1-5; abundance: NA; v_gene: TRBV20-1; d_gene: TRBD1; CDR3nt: TGCAGCACCGGGACAGGGAGCAATCAGCCCCAGCATTTT; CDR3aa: CSTGTGSNQPQHF
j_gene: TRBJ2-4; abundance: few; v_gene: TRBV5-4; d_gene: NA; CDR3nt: TGTGCCAGCAGCTTAACAGGCGACTTAGCCAAAAACATTCAGTACTTC; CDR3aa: CASSLTGDLAKNIQYF
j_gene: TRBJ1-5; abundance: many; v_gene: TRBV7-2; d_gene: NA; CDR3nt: TGTGCCAGCAGCTTAGTGGGTGGGAGCAATCAGCCCCAGCATTTT; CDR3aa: CASSLVGGSNQPQHF
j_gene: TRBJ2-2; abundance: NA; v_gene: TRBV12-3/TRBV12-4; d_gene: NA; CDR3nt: TGTGCCAGCAGTCCCCGGGCACGGTTCGGAGAGAACACCGGGGAGCTGTTTTTT; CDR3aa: CASSPRARFGENTGELFF
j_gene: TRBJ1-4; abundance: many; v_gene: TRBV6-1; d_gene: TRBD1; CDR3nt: TGTGCCAGCAGCCTAGGACAGGCAGGGGGCATGGGAAAACTGTTTTTT; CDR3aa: CASSLGQAGGMGKLFF
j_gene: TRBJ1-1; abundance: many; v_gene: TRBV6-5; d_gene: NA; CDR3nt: TGTGCCAGCAGTTACCGCCAGGTTGCCACTGAAGCTTTCTTT; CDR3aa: CASSYRQVATEAFF
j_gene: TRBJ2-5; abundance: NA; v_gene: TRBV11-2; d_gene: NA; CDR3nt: TGTGCCAGCAGCTCCCCGCCCGGGACGGCGCAAGAGACCCAGTACTTC; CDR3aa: CASSSPPGTAQETQYF
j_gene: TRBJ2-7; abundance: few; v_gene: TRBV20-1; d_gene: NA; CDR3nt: TGCAGTGTTATGACAGCCTCCTACGAGCAGTACTTC; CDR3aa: CSVMTASYEQYF
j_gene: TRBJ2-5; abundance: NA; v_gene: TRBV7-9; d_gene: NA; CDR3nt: TGTGCCAGCAGCTTAGCGAGGGATGGGGGGCAAGAGACCCAGTACTTC; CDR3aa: CASSLARDGGQETQYF
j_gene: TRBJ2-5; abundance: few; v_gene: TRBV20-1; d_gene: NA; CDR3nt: TGCAGTGCTAGAGCAAATCTCCAAGAGACCCAGTACTTC; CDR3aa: CSARANLQETQYF
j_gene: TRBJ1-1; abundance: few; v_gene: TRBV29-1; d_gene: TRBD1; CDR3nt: TGCAGCGTAGGACAGGGGCATGAAGCTTTCTTT; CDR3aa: CSVGQGHEAFF
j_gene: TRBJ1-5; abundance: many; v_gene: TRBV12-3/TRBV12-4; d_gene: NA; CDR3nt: TGTGCCAGCAGTCGCGACAGGTCCCAGCCCCAGCATTTT; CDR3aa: CASSRDRSQPQHF
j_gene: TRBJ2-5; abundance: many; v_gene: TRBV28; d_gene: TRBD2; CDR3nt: TGTGCCAGCAGGGGCGGGAGCCAAGAGACCCAGTACTTC; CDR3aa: CASRGGSQETQYF
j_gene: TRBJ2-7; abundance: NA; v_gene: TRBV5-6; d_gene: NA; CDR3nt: TGTGCCAGCAGCCACCCGGACAACTCCTACGAGCAGTACTTC; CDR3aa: CASSHPDNSYEQYF
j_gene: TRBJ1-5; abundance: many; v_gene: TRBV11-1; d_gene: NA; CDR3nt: TGTGCCAGCAGCCCGAGGAGCGATCATTATAGCAATCAGCCCCAGCATTTT; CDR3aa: CASSPRSDHYSNQPQHF
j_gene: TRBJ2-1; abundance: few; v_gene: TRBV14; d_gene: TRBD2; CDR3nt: TGTGCCAGCAGCCAAGATGAAAGGCTAGCGGGATCCTTCTCCTACAATGAGCAGTTCTTC; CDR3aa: CASSQDERLAGSFSYNEQFF
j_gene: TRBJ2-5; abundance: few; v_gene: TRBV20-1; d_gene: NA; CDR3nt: TGCAGTGCTAAACGCACAATAGAGACCCAGTACTTC; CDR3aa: CSAKRTIETQYF
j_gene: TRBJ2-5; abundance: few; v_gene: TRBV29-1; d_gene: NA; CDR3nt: TGCAGCGTTGACCAGGGAGAGACCCAGTACTTC; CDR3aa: CSVDQGETQYF
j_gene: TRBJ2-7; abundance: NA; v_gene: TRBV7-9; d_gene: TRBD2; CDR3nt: TGTGCCAGCAGCTCCCCACGCGGGGGGTTCTCCTACGAGCAGTACTTC; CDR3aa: CASSSPRGGFSYEQYF
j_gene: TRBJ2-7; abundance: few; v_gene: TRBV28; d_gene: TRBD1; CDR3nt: TGTGCCAGCAGGGGTGGGACAGGGACGTTTAATTCCTACGAGCAGTACTTC; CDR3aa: CASRGGTGTFNSYEQYF
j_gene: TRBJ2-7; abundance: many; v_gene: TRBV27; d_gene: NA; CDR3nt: TGTGCCAGCAGTTTTCTCGGACCCAGCTCCTACGAGCAGTACTTC; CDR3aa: CASSFLGPSSYEQYF
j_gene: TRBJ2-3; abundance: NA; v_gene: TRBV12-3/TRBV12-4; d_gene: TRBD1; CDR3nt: TGTGCCAGCAGTTACACAGGGGGTGGAGATACGCAGTATTTT; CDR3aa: CASSYTGGGDTQYF
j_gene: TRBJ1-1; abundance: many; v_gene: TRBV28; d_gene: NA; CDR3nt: TGTGCCAGCAGTACGACAGGCCAAACTGAAGCTTTCTTT; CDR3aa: CASSTTGQTEAFF
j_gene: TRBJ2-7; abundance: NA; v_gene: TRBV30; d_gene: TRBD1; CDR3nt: TGTGCCTGGAGGGGGACAGGGCACTACGAGCAGTACTTC; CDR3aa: CAWRGTGHYEQYF
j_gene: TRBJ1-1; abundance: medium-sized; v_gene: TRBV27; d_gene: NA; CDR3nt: TGTGCCAGCAGTACCATCGACTTTTTGGGGGGAGAAACTGAAGCTTTCTTT; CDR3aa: CASSTIDFLGGETEAFF
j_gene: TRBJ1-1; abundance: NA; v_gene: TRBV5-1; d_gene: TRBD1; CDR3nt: TGTGCCAGCAGCTTTAACAGGGGATCTGAAGCTTTCTTT; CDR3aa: CASSFNRGSEAFF
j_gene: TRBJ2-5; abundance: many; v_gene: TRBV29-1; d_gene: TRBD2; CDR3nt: TGCAGCGTCCCGGGACTAGGGCGGGAGACCCAGTACTTC; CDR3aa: CSVPGLGRETQYF
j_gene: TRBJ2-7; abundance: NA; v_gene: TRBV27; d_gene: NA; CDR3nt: TGTGCCAGCAGTTTAACGACAGGACACGAGCAGTACTTC; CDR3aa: CASSLTTGHEQYF
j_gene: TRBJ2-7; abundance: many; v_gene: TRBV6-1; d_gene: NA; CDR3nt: TGTGCCAGCAGTCTCCTCGACAGCTACGAGCAGTACTTC; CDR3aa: CASSLLDSYEQYF